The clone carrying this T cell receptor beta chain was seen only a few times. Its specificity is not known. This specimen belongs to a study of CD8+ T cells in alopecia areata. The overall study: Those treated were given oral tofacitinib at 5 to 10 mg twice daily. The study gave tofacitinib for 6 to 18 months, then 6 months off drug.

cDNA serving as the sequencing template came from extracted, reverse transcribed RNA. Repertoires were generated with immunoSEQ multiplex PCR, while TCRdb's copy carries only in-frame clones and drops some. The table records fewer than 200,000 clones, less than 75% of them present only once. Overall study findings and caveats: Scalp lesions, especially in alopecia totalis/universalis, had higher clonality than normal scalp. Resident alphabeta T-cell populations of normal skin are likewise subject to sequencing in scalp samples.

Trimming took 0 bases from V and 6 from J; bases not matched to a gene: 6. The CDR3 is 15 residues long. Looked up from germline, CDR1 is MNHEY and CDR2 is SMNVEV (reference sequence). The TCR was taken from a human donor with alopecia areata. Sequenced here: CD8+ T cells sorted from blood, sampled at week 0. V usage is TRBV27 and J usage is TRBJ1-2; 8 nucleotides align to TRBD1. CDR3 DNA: TGTGCCAGCAGTTTATCTTGGACAGGGAAGGATGGCTACACCTTC. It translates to CASSLSWTGKDGYTF.